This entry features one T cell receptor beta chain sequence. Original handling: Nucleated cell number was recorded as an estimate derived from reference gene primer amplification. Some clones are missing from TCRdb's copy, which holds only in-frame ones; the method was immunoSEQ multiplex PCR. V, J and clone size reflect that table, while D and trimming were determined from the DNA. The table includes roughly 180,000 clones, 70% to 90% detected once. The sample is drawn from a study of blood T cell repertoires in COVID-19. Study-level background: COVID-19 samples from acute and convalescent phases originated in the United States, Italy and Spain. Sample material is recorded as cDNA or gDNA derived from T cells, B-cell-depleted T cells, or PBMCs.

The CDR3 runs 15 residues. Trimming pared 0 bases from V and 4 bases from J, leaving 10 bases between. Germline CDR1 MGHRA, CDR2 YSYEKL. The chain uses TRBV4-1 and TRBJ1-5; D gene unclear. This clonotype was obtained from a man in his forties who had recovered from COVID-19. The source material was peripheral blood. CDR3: CASSQEAAENQPQHF. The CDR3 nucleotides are TGCGCCAGCAGCCAAGAAGCCGCTGAGAATCAGCCCCAGCATTTT.